The subject of this entry is one T cell receptor (beta chain). This clonotype was picked up a small number of times. There is no known antigen for this receptor. A read error may be the cause here, since a much bigger clone is one base away. The sample comes from a study of T cells in Graves' hyperthyroidism and ophthalmopathy (dated by TCRdb to between 2017 and 2020). Study-wide context: Peripheral blood was sampled at the time of initial diagnosis, prior to any treatment. TCR V-J signatures able to tell the groups apart were searched for in a discovery cohort of 95 to 100 patients, of whom over 40 had Graves' ophthalmopathy and 55 to 60 had stable Graves' hyperthyroidism. An independent validation cohort of 18 to 20 hyperthyroidism patients and approximately 16 patients who later progressed to ophthalmopathy tested prospective prediction of ophthalmopathy. The 85 to 100 discovery patients were divided at random into training and test sets in a 7:3 ratio. The study also compared thyroid tissue and blood T-cell repertoires from about 6 Graves' hyperthyroidism patients. After sampling, hyperthyroidism patients received methimazole starting at 30 mg daily, and ophthalmopathy patients received high-dose intravenous methylprednisolone. The paper reports TCR Vbeta CDR3 sequencing of some 140 peripheral blood samples: 40 or so ophthalmopathy, around 80 hyperthyroidism and around 17 progressor patients. Results and caveats for the whole study, not just this receptor: No statistical method was used to set the sample size in advance, and investigators knew the group allocation. During validation, the model predicted progression to ophthalmopathy a median of approximately 6.5 months ahead of onset, with more than 55% sensitivity and 72% to 85% specificity. Most expanded thyroid clonotypes (frequency above 0.001) were also detected in blood, a finding suggesting that blood repertoires may reflect thyroid immune responses. A model built on a 13 V-J signature distinguished ophthalmopathy from stable hyperthyroidism, reaching approximately 89% sensitivity and approximately 83% specificity in cross-validation and 80%/75% in testing.

A patient counted as having stable Graves' hyperthyroidism if no progression to ophthalmopathy occurred over 18 months of follow-up. Hyperthyroidism patients were newly diagnosed, had a disease duration of under 2 months, and were aged 18 to 65 years. Exclusion was applied to patients with uncontrolled infections, other autoimmune diseases, pregnancy or lactation. Diagnoses were based on clinical symptoms, serum thyroxine and TRAb, thyroid ultrasound and orbital computed tomography. Ficoll-Paque density gradient centrifugation was used to isolate PBMCs from around 10 ml of fresh peripheral blood. Total RNA was extracted using Trizol reagent, and RNA quality was assessed on an Agilent 2100 Bioanalyzer. Its CDR3 holds 15 amino acids, cysteine through phenylalanine. CDR3 DNA is the only sequence kept; it has 45 bases, read in frame from the first base. V is pared back by 3 bases and J by 5 bases, with 16 bases lying between the germline termini. In the germline V gene, CDR1 corresponds to SGHAT and CDR2 to FQNNGV.

The TCR beta CDR3 regions were amplified from RNA transcripts. The first round of RT-PCR for the TCR CDR3 was performed with the HTBI primer set and the Qiagen OneStep RT-PCR kit. A second multiplex PCR round built the libraries, followed by size selection and purification. Paired-end sequencing of the libraries was performed with 100 bp reads on an Illumina HiSeq2000. The original methods were these. Raw data were processed with SOAPnuke, discarding reads with adapters, uncalled bases, mean Phred below 15, or no exact constant-primer or identifier match. High-quality paired reads were merged using COPE v1.2.5, and each unique nucleotide sequence was defined as a clonotype. MiTCR v1.1 was used to align the clonotypes against IMGT TRBV, TRBD and TRBJ reference segments. Only V-J combinations with frequency above 0.0001, covering 99% to 99.2% of repertoires, were analysed. The TCS score was defined as the ratio of F50 (clonal expansion) to E x V (chaos), calculated using BLOSUM62-based TCRdist between CDR3 peptides within each V-J. Welch's t-statistics and random forest reduced 450 to 600 V-J features to under 15, which were used in a naive Bayes classifier (R e1071). TCRdb reworked the public reads: Q25 trimming with fastp, MiXCR clone assembly, productive beta chains retained. Entries are consolidated by CDR3 protein sequence, retaining the most common genes and DNA. V and J calls and clone size were set by TCRdb, not the authors. The table for this sample lists approximately 400,000 distinct CDR3 sequences; approximately 15% of them were counted only once. The top ten hold around 10% of the sample.

Sequenced material: blood. The sequence derives from a woman aged 55-69 years with Graves' hyperthyroidism. The rearranged segments are TRBV11-2 and TRBJ2-5; the D gene cannot be resolved reliably. This receptor carries the CDR3 CASSFGIGHVETQYF. At the DNA level, the sequence is TGTGCCAGCAGCTTTGGGATAGGCCACGTTGAGACCCAGTACTTC.